This TCR beta chain was captured by sequencing in a study of post-analysis software for immune sequencing data. The study, taken as a whole, reports: Comparison with controls showed significantly lower normalized Chao1 diversity in multiple sclerosis patients. When the samples were clustered directly with F measure, those that had been prepared in the same batch showed strong co-clustering. A handful of TRBV segments were significantly more frequent in patients than in controls. TRBV5-6, TRBV5-1 and TRBV20-1 were among these segments.

V was trimmed by 4 bases and J by 0 bases, leaving 15 bases between them. Germline CDR1 MDHEN, CDR2 SYDVKM. The CDR3 loop spans 16 amino acids. Notes on this clonotype: Its cognate antigen is unknown.

Unique molecular identifiers tagged the TCR beta cDNA libraries. T cells numbering about 0.95 to 10 million yielded about 500,000 cDNA molecules. TCRdb reprocessed the PCR reads with MiXCR, giving one entry per CDR3 protein. This sample yields around 190,000 distinct CDR3 sequences, of which roughly 28% are seen a single time; around 3.2% belongs to the top ten. The clonotype was recovered from a girl aged 2-17 years with multiple sclerosis. The chain combines TRBV28 with TRBJ1-1; D remains ambiguous. Sequencing was done on a sample of blood. CDR3: CASSSGKEALNTEAFF. Written as DNA, the CDR3 is TGTGCCAGCAGTTCCGGCAAAGAGGCCTTGAACACTGAAGCTTTCTTT.